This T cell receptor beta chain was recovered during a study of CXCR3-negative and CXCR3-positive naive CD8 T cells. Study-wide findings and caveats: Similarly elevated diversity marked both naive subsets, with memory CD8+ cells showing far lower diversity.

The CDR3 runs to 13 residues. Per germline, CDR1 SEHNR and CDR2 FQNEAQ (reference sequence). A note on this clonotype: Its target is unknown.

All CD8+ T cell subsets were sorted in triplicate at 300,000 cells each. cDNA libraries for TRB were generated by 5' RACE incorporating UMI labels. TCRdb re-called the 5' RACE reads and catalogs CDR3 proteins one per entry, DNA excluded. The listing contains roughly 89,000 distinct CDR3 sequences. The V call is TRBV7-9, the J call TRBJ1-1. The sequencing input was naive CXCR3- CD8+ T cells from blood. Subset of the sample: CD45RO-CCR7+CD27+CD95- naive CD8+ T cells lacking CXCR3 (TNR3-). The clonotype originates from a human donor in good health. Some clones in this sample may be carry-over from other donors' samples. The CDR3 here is CASSPADTTEAFF.